The 29 T cell receptor beta chains reported below all come from one sample, sequenced in a study of blood T cell repertoires in COVID-19. Here immunoSEQ multiplex PCR was the method, and the copy in TCRdb shows in-frame clones only, minus some. This table holds hundreds of thousands of clones, around 90% found once. Sequencing was done on a sample of peripheral blood. The receptors here all came from a young man with active or convalescent COVID-19.

The chain recombines TRBV6-5 with TRBJ1-1, with TRBD1 identical over 10 bases. The germline gives CDR1 MNHEY, CDR2 SVGAGI. Trimming cost V 11 bases and J 4 bases; bases outside gene matches: 13. This CDR3 is 15 amino acids long. The CDR3 loop is CAGGGTGVASTEAFF. CDR3 nucleotide sequence: TGTGCCGGGGGCGGGACAGGGGTTGCGAGCACTGAAGCTTTCTTT.

The gene calls are TRBV5-1 and TRBJ2-2, with TRBD2 as a possible D gene (6 bases). V dropped 4 bases and J dropped 0 bases, with 7 bases sitting between them. CDR1 and CDR2 (germline): SGHRS, YFSETQ. The CDR3 sequence is 14 residues long. This chain's CDR3 is CASSAGSNTGELFF. CDR3 DNA: TGCGCCAGCAGCGCGGGATCGAACACCGGGGAGCTGTTTTTT.

J is TRBJ2-5 and V is TRBV3-1 (or the pseudogene TRBV3-2); D may be TRBD2 (6 bases). The CDR3 covers 17 residues. V shed 4 bases and J shed 3 bases, with 21 bases lying between them. Germline lookup yields CDR1 LGHDT and CDR2 YNNKEL (reference sequence). CDR3: CASSPGTQSRIKETQYF. The DNA of the CDR3 is TGTGCCAGCAGCCCCGGGACTCAATCGAGGATTAAAGAGACCCAGTACTTC.

This rearrangement joins TRBV7-3 to TRBJ2-2, with 10 bases matching TRBD1. Per the germline V gene, CDR1 is SGHTA and CDR2 is FQGTGA. CDR3 length: 16 residues. Losses at the gene ends were 5 bases for V and 3 bases for J; bases not matched to a gene: 6. Here the CDR3 DNA reads TGTGCCAGCAGCCCCGACAGGGGGCGCGACACCGGGGAGCTGTTTTTT. Protein: CASSPDRGRDTGELFF.

This clone was counted a single time. This CDR3 is CASSPPLAPWRETQYF. DNA for the CDR3: TGTGCCAGCAGTCCCCCCCTAGCGCCCTGGAGAGAGACCCAGTACTTC. The J gene is TRBJ2-5, the V gene TRBV2, with D possibly matching TRBD2 (6 bases). CDR3 length: 16 residues. Trimming cost V 5 bases and J 4 bases, with 20 bases left between them. Per germline, CDR1 SNHLY and CDR2 FYNNEI.

The V call is TRBV29-1, the J call TRBJ1-1, with D possibly matching TRBD1 (6 bases). This CDR3 region has 12 residues. Germline CDR1 is SQVTM and CDR2 is ANQGSEA. The CDR3 DNA follows: TGCACCTTTCGAAGGACAGACAGTGAAGCTTTCTTT. Translation gives CTFRRTDSEAFF.

CDR3 region: CASKLAGRADTQYF. The CDR3 DNA follows: TGTGCCAGCAAACTAGCGGGGCGTGCAGATACGCAGTATTTT. The V call is TRBV7-8, the J call TRBJ2-3; 10 bases align to TRBD2. With 7 bases clipped from V and 4 bases from J, the junction kept 5 bases outside the gene matches. This CDR3 is built from 14 residues. Germline V gives CDR1 SGHVS, CDR2 FQNEAQ.

The chain recombines TRBV5-1 with TRBJ1-1; tentatively, D is TRBD1 (5 bases). Trimming cost V 4 bases and J 4 bases, with 14 bases left between them. CDR1 and CDR2 (germline): SGHRS, YFSETQ. CDR3 size: 14 residues. The CDR3 nucleotides read TGCGCCAGCAGCCGTGGGGGAGGGCGCACTGAAGCTTTCTTT. Its translation: CASSRGGGRTEAFF.

V usage is TRBV28 and J usage is TRBJ1-3; 9 bases line up with TRBD1. The CDR3 is made up of 15 amino acids. Germline CDR1 is MDHEN and CDR2 is SYDVKM. Trimming cost V 2 bases and J 9 bases; bases outside gene matches: 8. CDR3 DNA: TGTGCCAGCAGTTTACGCCGATCGACAGGGGGCACCATATATTTT. This encodes CASSLRRSTGGTIYF.

V usage is TRBV29-1 and J usage is TRBJ2-1; 7 bases fit TRBD1. The V gene end was trimmed by 2 bases and the J gene end by 7 bases; junction bases not matched to a gene: 5. The V gene's germline CDR1 is SQVTM and CDR2 ANQGSEA. This CDR3 spans 13 amino acids. Here the CDR3 DNA reads TGCAGCGTTGAAAGGGACAGTTGGAATGAGCAGTTCTTC. This gives the protein CSVERDSWNEQFF.

In this sample, this clone turned up a few times. This chain links TRBV13 with TRBJ2-7, with TRBD2 matching 10 bases. The junction had 16 bases not matched to a gene; V was cut back by 2 bases and J by 6 bases. The CDR3 consists of 18 residues. CDR1 is PRHDT, CDR2 FYEKMQ, per germline (reference sequence). CDR3 DNA sequence: TGTGCCAGCAGCTTAAGTCGGATTGATGTAGCGGGAGGCTCCGAGCAGTACTTC. Its protein product is CASSLSRIDVAGGSEQYF.

The rearrangement uses TRBV11-3 and TRBJ2-1, with D possibly TRBD1 on 6 matching bases. Trimming removed 5 bases at V and 5 bases at J, with 10 bases between. The CDR3 has 13 amino acids. Germline CDR1 and CDR2: SGHNT and YENEEA. CDR3 nucleotides: TGTGCCAGCAGCCCAGGGGTGGACAATGAGCAGTTCTTC. Translated, it gives CASSPGVDNEQFF.

The V call is TRBV28, the J call TRBJ2-3; 7 positions match TRBD2. The ends lost 4 bases at V and 2 bases at J; junction bases unmatched: 9. The CDR3 runs 16 residues. Germline CDR1 and CDR2: MDHEN and SYDVKM. CDR3 bases: TGTGCCAGCAGTTCCCTCGGTGCGGGGGACACAGATACGCAGTATTTT. Its protein product is CASSSLGAGDTDTQYF.

The CDR3 nucleotides read TGCGCCAGCAGCTTGTGGGAGTCTAATGAAAAACTGTTTTTT. Amino acids: CASSLWESNEKLFF. The chain carries TRBV5-1 and TRBJ1-4; D uncertain. Germline values: CDR1 SGHRS, CDR2 YFSETQ. V lost 1 base and J 3 bases, leaving 7 bases between the germline ends. CDR3 length: 14 amino acids.

This clone was observed a single time. The V call is TRBV27, the J call TRBJ1-5, with 10 bases lining up with TRBD1. The germline CDR1 and CDR2 sequences are MNHEY and SMNVEV (reference sequence). This CDR3 has 17 residues. Unmatched junction bases numbered 12, after V lost 4 bases and J lost 6 bases. The CDR3 spells CASSSIPTGGYSQPQHF. In nucleotides, the CDR3 is TGTGCCAGCAGTTCCATACCGACAGGGGGCTACAGTCAGCCCCAGCATTTT.

This clone has just a few counts. The chain uses TRBV6-2 or TRBV6-3 and TRBJ2-7, with D possibly TRBD1 on 6 matching bases. V gave up 6 bases and J gave up 3 bases, with 12 bases separating them. The length of the CDR3 is 13 residues. Germline CDR1 reads MNHEY; CDR2 reads SVGEGT. The CDR3 loop is CASSRQASYEQYF. In DNA, the CDR3 is TGTGCCAGCAGCCGACAGGCCAGCTACGAGCAGTACTTC.

V gene TRBV11-2 combines with J gene TRBJ1-3; D gene unclear. The CDR3 has 14 residues. Germline CDR1 reads SGHAT; CDR2 reads FQNNGV. With 3 bases removed from V and 0 bases from J, the gap between germline ends came to 6 bases. CDR3 coding DNA: TGTGCCAGCAGCTTTGGCAGCTCTGGAAACACCATATATTTT. The encoded protein is CASSFGSSGNTIYF. The full variable domain, its missing parts supplied by reference TRBV11-2 and TRBJ1-3, is EAGVAQSPRYKIIEKRQSVAFWCNPISGHATLYWYQQILGQGPKLLIQFQNNGVVDDSQLPKDRFSAERLKGVDSTLKIQPAKLEDSAVYLCASSFGSSGNTIYFGEGSWLTVV.

The V call is TRBV18, the J call TRBJ1-1, with D possibly matching TRBD1 (5 bases). Trimming left V 6 bases short and J 1 base short, with 6 bases between. This CDR3 has 12 amino acids. Germline V lookup: CDR1 KGHSH, CDR2 LQKENI. The CDR3 loop reads CASSTANTEAFF. CDR3 DNA sequence: TGTGCCAGCTCGACAGCGAACACTGAAGCTTTCTTT.

This chain links TRBV5-1 with TRBJ2-1; TRBD2 agrees at 11 bases. CDR1 is SGHRS, CDR2 YFSETQ, per germline. This CDR3 has 17 amino acids. Trimming at V came to 3 bases and at J to 8 bases, leaving 13 bases not matched to a gene. CDR3 sequence: CASSSNSGGDFVDEQFF. CDR3 coding DNA: TGCGCCAGCAGCTCAAATAGCGGGGGGGATTTTGTGGATGAGCAGTTCTTC.

This clone showed up just once. The rearrangement joins TRBV10-2 to TRBJ1-1; D gene unclear. V lost 2 bases and J lost 4, with 17 bases in between. CDR1 and CDR2 from the germline V gene are WSHSY and SAAADI. The CDR3 covers 16 residues. CDR3 DNA: TGCGCCAGCAGTGAGACGCGGTCCGTGAGCGGCACTGAAGCTTTCTTT. Amino acid sequence: CASSETRSVSGTEAFF.

This chain uses TRBV5-6 with TRBJ2-7; D is possibly TRBD2 (5 bases). V was clipped by 2 bases and J by 0 bases, with 6 bases between them. CDR3 length equals 13 residues. Germline V gene lookup returns CDR1 SGHDT and CDR2 YYEEEE. The CDR3 here is CASSFGVSYEQYF. CDR3 sequence (DNA): TGTGCCAGCAGCTTCGGGGTCTCCTACGAGCAGTACTTC.

The CDR3 spells CASSLYSLVYSPLHF. The CDR3 DNA sequence: TGTGCCAGCAGCTTGTACTCCCTGGTTTATTCACCCCTCCACTTT. J is TRBJ1-6 and V is TRBV5-5; no clear D. The CDR3 sequence is 15 residues long. The V end was cut by 1 base, the J end by 8 bases, with 13 bases between. CDR1 and CDR2 from the germline V gene are SGHKS and YYEKEE (reference sequence).

The CDR3 region has the DNA TGCGCCAGCAGCTTCCAGGGGCAGGAGACCCAGTACTTC. Translated, it gives CASSFQGQETQYF. V and J are TRBV5-1 and TRBJ2-5; weak D call: TRBD1 (6 bases). In germline, CDR1 is SGHRS, CDR2 YFSETQ. CDR3 size: 13 residues. The ends were cut back, 2 bases at V and 5 bases at J, with 10 bases in the middle.

The V and J genes are TRBV5-6 and TRBJ1-2; the D gene is possibly TRBD1 (5 bases). The CDR3 has 10 amino acids. The V gene lost 7 bases and the J gene lost 8 bases, with 9 bases spanning the gap. The germline V gene encodes CDR1 SGHDT and CDR2 YYEEEE. The CDR3 reads CASGAAGYTF. CDR3 bases: TGTGCCAGCGGGGCGGCAGGCTACACCTTC. Full variable domain (rest looked up from reference TRBV5-6 and TRBJ1-2): DAGVTQSPTHLIKTRGQQVTLRCSPKSGHDTVSWYQQALGQGPQFIFQYYEEEERQRGNFPDRFSGHQFPNYSSELNVNALLLGDSALYLCASGAAGYTFGSGTRLTVV.

The count of this clone is one. The rearrangement uses TRBV3-1 (or the pseudogene TRBV3-2) and TRBJ2-3, with 15 bases aligning to TRBD2. Germline lookup yields CDR1 LGHDT and CDR2 YNNKEL (reference sequence). The CDR3 covers 19 residues. J lost 1 base, V lost 5 bases, and 10 bases had no gene match. CDR3 loop: CASSFGTSGGYPGTDTQYF. CDR3 nucleotides: TGTGCCAGCAGCTTCGGGACTAGCGGGGGGTACCCTGGCACAGATACGCAGTATTTT.

This chain links TRBV29-1 with TRBJ2-3, with 8 bases identical to TRBD2. The CDR3 is 15 residues long. Germline V gives CDR1 SQVTM, CDR2 ANQGSEA. V was clipped by 7 bases and J by 2 bases; unmatched bases: 11. In DNA, the CDR3 is TGCAGCGCCTCACTAGCGGAGAAATTCACAGATACGCAGTATTTT. Its translation: CSASLAEKFTDTQYF.

The rearrangement uses TRBV13 and TRBJ1-2, with D perhaps TRBD1 (5 bases). The CDR3 contains 16 residues. CDR1 is PRHDT and CDR2 is FYEKMQ in the germline V gene (reference sequence). V was clipped by 3 bases and J by 2 bases, with 16 bases between them. The CDR3: CASSFFRQGGNYGYTF. The CDR3 nucleotides read TGTGCCAGCAGCTTTTTCCGGCAGGGTGGAAACTATGGCTACACCTTC.

This sequence joins TRBV9 and TRBJ2-2; 7 nucleotides align to TRBD2. From germline, CDR1 is SGDLS and CDR2 YYNGEE. V dropped 0 bases and J dropped 8; count of bases not matched to a gene: 7. This CDR3 contains 15 residues. CDR3 in DNA: TGTGCCAGCAGCGTAGGCGCTAGCGGTATTGGGGAGCTGTTTTTT. Translation gives CASSVGASGIGELFF.

Comment on this clone: A read error may produce the germline difference seen at one junction end. This chain connects TRBV2 to TRBJ2-1, with D perhaps TRBD1 (7 bases). CDR1 SNHLY and CDR2 FYNNEI come from the germline V gene. CDR3 length equals 12 residues. This chain's CDR3 is CVSSRGANEQFF. DNA of the CDR3: TGTGTCAGCAGCAGGGGGGCGAATGAGCAGTTCTTC.